This T cell receptor beta chain comes out of a study of blood T cell repertoires in COVID-19. How the authors handled the data: Reference gene primers were amplified, and this amplification served to estimate nucleated cell counts. Sequenced by immunoSEQ multiplex PCR; TCRdb stores in-frame clones only, minus some. That table is the source of V, J and clone size, and D and trimming were worked out from the DNA. The table has approximately 89,000 clones, approximately 80% seen once. The CDR3 length is 15 residues. Germline values: CDR1 MNHEY, CDR2 SMNVEV (reference sequence). V shed 5 bases and J shed 7 bases, with 18 bases lying between them.

The gene calls are TRBV27 and TRBJ2-1; TRBD1 might be the D (6 bases). The sequenced sample consisted of peripheral blood. The TCR originated in a woman over 75 with acute or convalescent COVID-19. CDR3 sequence reads: CASSPFPLRGNEQFF. The CDR3 nucleotides read TGTGCCAGCAGTCCTTTCCCTCTCAGGGGAAATGAGCAGTTCTTC.